This TCR beta chain was obtained from a study of shared clonotypes between healthy human individuals. With 6 bases removed from V and 1 base from J, the gap between germline ends came to 17 bases. This CDR3 contains 16 residues. Germline CDR1 MDHEN, CDR2 SYDVKM. Donors comprised only Caucasian adults living in Nashville, Tennessee. CD45RA-negative memory and CD45RA+ naive subsets were split from the CD4+ cells. Each subset's genomic DNA was split evenly across several immunoSEQ plates. Study processing details: Junction-only sequences produced by ImmunoSEQ had no quality scores, so filtering differed. The data were produced by immunoSEQ multiplex PCR, yet TCRdb's version contains in-frame clones alone and is incomplete. V and J calls and clone size are copied from that table; D and trimming were computed from the DNA. The sample contains 2,500,000 or so clones, around 93% of which appear only once.

The chain employs TRBV28 and TRBJ2-3; TRBD1 might be the D (5 bases). This sequence was found in a man between 18 and 29 years old in good health. Some clones in this sample may be carry-over from other donors' samples. Input material: naive CD4+ T cells from PBMCs. The subset was: CD45RA+ positively selected. The CDR3 coding sequence is TGTGCCAGCAGGCCACTTCTAGGGGCGCGCACAGATACGCAGTATTTT. Protein sequence: CASRPLLGARTDTQYF.